The rows below give T cell receptor beta chains drawn from one sample of a study of CD8+CD57+ T cells in acquired aplastic anemia. MiXCR, run by TCRdb on the reads, gives a single entry per CDR3 protein. This table has under 350,000 distinct CDR3 sequences, approximately 56% appearing once. Sequencing used sorted CD4+, CD8+, or CD8+CD57+ T cells (not recorded which) from PBMCs. The receptors derive from a human donor with severe aplastic anemia or a healthy control (not recorded which). Each CDR3 is given with its conserved first and last residue. A D gene is named only where the DNA matches it firmly. Size is stated for part of the rows, as once, few or many counts, or as a class when the clone is expanded.

clone_size j_call d_call v_call cdr3_nt cdr3_aa
many TRBJ2-2 . TRBV19 TGTGCCAGTAGTCCCCGCGGTAGGGGTGGCACCGGGGAGCTGTTTTTT CASSPRGRGGTGELFF
. TRBJ1-4 TRBD1 TRBV10-1 TGCGCCAGCACCGGGACAGGGGAAGGGGCAACTAATGAAAAACTGTTTTTT CASTGTGEGATNEKLFF
many TRBJ2-1 TRBD1 TRBV20-1 TGCAGTGCTAGAGATAGCGGACCCACAGGGGGCTTATCCTACAATGAGCAGTTCTTC CSARDSGPTGGLSYNEQFF
. TRBJ2-1 . TRBV24-1 TGTGCCACCAGTGATTTGAGGTACGGGGATGAGCAGTTCTTC CATSDLRYGDEQFF
. TRBJ2-1 . TRBV5-1 TGCGCCAGCAGCAGACAACAGCAGTACAATGAGCAGTTCTTC CASSRQQQYNEQFF
. TRBJ1-5 . TRBV7-2 TGTGCCAGCAGCTTAGTACGCAATCAGCCCCAGCATTTT CASSLVRNQPQHF
. TRBJ1-3 TRBD1 TRBV3-1 TGTGCCAGCAGCCCGACAGGGACTTCTGGAAACACCATATATTTT CASSPTGTSGNTIYF
. TRBJ1-1 . TRBV7-6 TGTGCCAGCAGCTTAAAGACAGAGATGAACACTGAAGCTTTCTTT CASSLKTEMNTEAFF
many TRBJ1-4 TRBD1 TRBV7-6 TGTGCCAGCAGCCTCAGGGGGTCGGAGGAAAAACTGTTTTTT CASSLRGSEEKLFF
. TRBJ2-1 TRBD2 TRBV7-2 TGTGCCAGCAGCTTAGTCCCAGCGGGGGGGTTGAATGAGCAGTTCTTC CASSLVPAGGLNEQFF
many TRBJ2-7 . TRBV20-1 TGCAGTGCAAATCAGGGATACGAGCAGTACTTC CSANQGYEQYF
many TRBJ1-4 . TRBV6-5 TGTGCCAGCAGTTACTCGAGTGACAGAGGAGAAAAACTGTTTTTT CASSYSSDRGEKLFF
few TRBJ2-5 . TRBV20-1 TGCAGTGCTAGTCCCGGTGGGACCCAGTACTTC CSASPGGTQYF
. TRBJ2-7 . TRBV19 TGTGCCAGTAGTATCAAGGTTGGGGCCTACGAGCAGTACTTC CASSIKVGAYEQYF
. TRBJ2-5 TRBD1 TRBV5-1 TGCGCCAGCAGCTTGAGGCCCGACAGGGCGACGGAGACCCAGTACTTC CASSLRPDRATETQYF
. TRBJ2-7 . TRBV5-6 TGTGCCAGCAGCTTTGGCGGGGGCTCCGACGAGCAGTACTTC CASSFGGGSDEQYF
. TRBJ2-7 TRBD2 TRBV29-1 TGCAGCGCAGCGGGGCTAGCGTTGGAGCAGTACTTC CSAAGLALEQYF
. TRBJ1-2 . TRBV7-2 TGTGCCAGCAGCCCTAGGGGAGCCGTGGGTGGCTACACCTTC CASSPRGAVGGYTF
. TRBJ1-5 . TRBV24-1 TGTGCCACCTCGGACAGTCAGAATCAGCCCCAGCATTTT CATSDSQNQPQHF
. TRBJ2-7 TRBD1 TRBV7-3 TGTGCCAGCAGCTTAGGCCCCCGGACAGGATTCTACGAGCAGTACTTC CASSLGPRTGFYEQYF
. TRBJ2-3 TRBD2 TRBV24-1 TGTGCCACCAGTGAAAGGACTAGCGGCACAGATACGCAGTATTTT CATSERTSGTDTQYF
many TRBJ2-3 . TRBV29-1 TGCAGCGTTGATGACAGAGGCACAGATACGCAGTATTTT CSVDDRGTDTQYF
many TRBJ2-5 TRBD1 TRBV2 TGTGCCAGCGGTAGGGGACAGGGGGAGACCCAGTACTTC CASGRGQGETQYF
. TRBJ2-3 TRBD1 TRBV10-3 TGTGCCATCAGTGTCGGAGCGTCTGGGACAGGCACAGATACGCAGTATTTT CAISVGASGTGTDTQYF
. TRBJ2-1 . TRBV2 TGTGCCAGCAGTGGGGCAAGCTGGGCGTCTGGACAATTCTTC CASSGASWASGQFF